This is a list of T cell receptor beta chains from one sample in a study of beta chain features in type 1 diabetes. The method was immunoSEQ multiplex PCR; TCRdb's version includes in-frame clones alone and lacks a portion of them. The profile shows approximately 330,000 clones, roughly 9.6% of them singletons. Sequencing was done on a sample of naive CD4+ T cells from blood. These receptors were taken from a woman aged 25 to 39 in good health. Each CDR3 is given with its conserved first and last residue. The D gene is left open where the match is weak. Expanded clones are given a class, and other clones once, few, many or no size at all.

CDR3nt	CDR3aa	j_gene	d_gene	v_gene	abundance
TGCGCCAGCAGCCCAGGACAGGGGCGCTGGGAGACCCAGTACTTC	CASSPGQGRWETQYF	TRBJ2-5	TRBD1	TRBV4-3	few
TGTGCCAGCAGCCTTACCCCGGACCTAGCTCTCTTGGCCAACGTCCTGACTTTC	CASSLTPDLALLANVLTF	TRBJ2-6	-	TRBV28	few
TGTGCCACCTCAACCCAGTTCTCAGATACGCAGTATTTT	CATSTQFSDTQYF	TRBJ2-3	-	TRBV11-2	-
TGTGCCAGCAGCCAGCTACAGGGGGGCAATCAGCCCCAGCATTTT	CASSQLQGGNQPQHF	TRBJ1-5	TRBD1	TRBV4-2	-
TGTGCCAGCAGTGAATCCCTAGCCAATCAGCCCCAGCATTTT	CASSESLANQPQHF	TRBJ1-5	-	TRBV6-1	-
TGTGCCAGCAGCCGTGACAGGGGCTACGAGCAGTACTTC	CASSRDRGYEQYF	TRBJ2-7	TRBD1	TRBV6-5	-
TGTGCCAGCAGTCGGGACAGTAGCCTCTATGGCTACACCTTC	CASSRDSSLYGYTF	TRBJ1-2	TRBD1	TRBV27	-
TGTGCCAGCCTCCTGACAGGGTCCTACGAGCAGTACTTC	CASLLTGSYEQYF	TRBJ2-7	TRBD1	TRBV6-1	-
TGTGCCAGCAGTCATCAGGGTCTTCCTCCCTACGAGCAGTACTTC	CASSHQGLPPYEQYF	TRBJ2-7	-	TRBV5-8	-
TGTGCCAGCAGCTCGTATGACGAGCAGTACTTC	CASSSYDEQYF	TRBJ2-7	-	TRBV11-1	-
TGTGCCAGCAGCGTAGGGACTAGCGGAGAGACCCAGTACTTC	CASSVGTSGETQYF	TRBJ2-5	TRBD2	TRBV9	few
TGTGCCAGCAGCCGACTGCACCGTCGGGCGGGTACCTACAATGAGCAGTTCTTC	CASSRLHRRAGTYNEQFF	TRBJ2-1	-	TRBV7-2	-
TGTGCCAGCAGCCTGGGACGGCTTCAGGGGGACACCATATATTTT	CASSLGRLQGDTIYF	TRBJ1-3	TRBD1	TRBV9	few
TGTGCCACCAGCAGAGGAGCGGATAACTACGAGCAGTACTTC	CATSRGADNYEQYF	TRBJ2-7	-	TRBV15	-
TGTGCCAGCTCACCGGCGGGAGGGCCCCAAGAGACCCAGTACTTC	CASSPAGGPQETQYF	TRBJ2-5	TRBD2	TRBV18	-
TGTGCCAGCAGCCGAACAGGGAACAATCAGCCCCAGCATTTT	CASSRTGNNQPQHF	TRBJ1-5	-	TRBV28	few
TGTGCCAGCAGCTCGGGACTAGGACCAGATACGCAGTATTTT	CASSSGLGPDTQYF	TRBJ2-3	TRBD2	TRBV7-2	few
TGTGCCAGCAGCTTAGAAGGAGCCCCCTACAATGAGCAGTTCTTC	CASSLEGAPYNEQFF	TRBJ2-1	-	TRBV7-2	-
TGTGCCAGCAGCTGGGAGAGACACGTTACCACAGATACGCAGTATTTT	CASSWERHVTTDTQYF	TRBJ2-3	-	TRBV5-6	few
TGTGCCAGCTCACCACCGGTACTAGCGGGAGGAGTCTCCTACGAGCAGTACTTC	CASSPPVLAGGVSYEQYF	TRBJ2-7	TRBD2	TRBV18	-
TGTGCCACCAGCAGAGGATGGGACTCCCTCGAGCAGTACTTC	CATSRGWDSLEQYF	TRBJ2-7	-	TRBV15	-
TGTGCCAGCAGCTTAGAGGGCGGGATGCACAATGAGCAGTTCTTC	CASSLEGGMHNEQFF	TRBJ2-1	-	TRBV7-2	few
TGTGCCAGCAGCCCCAAAGGGACTAGCGGCACCTACGAGCAGTACTTC	CASSPKGTSGTYEQYF	TRBJ2-7	TRBD2	TRBV28	-
TGTGCCAGCAGACTAGGGGGATGGGCGGAGACCCAGTACTTC	CASRLGGWAETQYF	TRBJ2-5	-	TRBV27	-
TGTGCCAGCAGTTTATCAGGGCTCGTCGAGCCCCAGCATTTT	CASSLSGLVEPQHF	TRBJ1-5	-	TRBV28	few
TGCGCCAGCAGCCCGATGGACAGGAACACTGAAGCTTTCTTT	CASSPMDRNTEAFF	TRBJ1-1	-	TRBV5-1	-
TGTGCCTGGATTGGGGGGACCCATGAGCAGTTCTTC	CAWIGGTHEQFF	TRBJ2-1	-	TRBV30	few
TGTGCCACCAGCAGAGATACCGGGACAGGGGCCTTCTACAATGAGCAGTTCTTC	CATSRDTGTGAFYNEQFF	TRBJ2-1	TRBD1	TRBV15	-
TGTGCCTGGCAGGGGACAGGTCCCTACGAGCAGTACTTC	CAWQGTGPYEQYF	TRBJ2-7	TRBD1	TRBV30	-
TGCGCCAGCAGCCGGCTACAGGGTATTGGGGAGCAGTACTTC	CASSRLQGIGEQYF	TRBJ2-7	-	TRBV4-1	-
TGTGCCAGCAGTTTGTACAGGGGGTCCAACACCGGGGAGCTGTTTTTT	CASSLYRGSNTGELFF	TRBJ2-2	TRBD1	TRBV28	-
TGTGCCAGCAGTTTAGTCAGTACCGGGGAGCTGTTTTTT	CASSLVSTGELFF	TRBJ2-2	-	TRBV27	few
TGTGCCAGCAGCCAAGATGCGGGGGCTACGATTGGATTTCAGTACTTC	CASSQDAGATIGFQYF	TRBJ2-4	-	TRBV4-2	-
TGTGCCAGTAGTGGAGGGACAGGGGGCTGGAGCTATGGCTACACCTTC	CASSGGTGGWSYGYTF	TRBJ1-2	TRBD1	TRBV19	-
TGTGCCAGCCACCACCCCGGGACAGGAGGCTACGAGCAGTACTTC	CASHHPGTGGYEQYF	TRBJ2-7	TRBD1	TRBV28	-
TGTGCCAGCAGCTTTGCGGGGACGAACACCGGGGAGCTGTTTTTT	CASSFAGTNTGELFF	TRBJ2-2	-	TRBV7-9	-
TGTGCCAGCAGCCGTACAGGGTGGACAGGGACCACTGAAGCTTTCTTT	CASSRTGWTGTTEAFF	TRBJ1-1	TRBD1	TRBV7-6	-
TGTGCCAGCAGTGTCGCCGGGACTAGAAACAACAATGAGCAGTTCTTC	CASSVAGTRNNNEQFF	TRBJ2-1	TRBD2	TRBV25-1	-
TGTGCCAGTAGTATCCGGGCGGGAGGCGGTTACAATGAGCAGTTCTTC	CASSIRAGGGYNEQFF	TRBJ2-1	TRBD2	TRBV19	-
TGTGCCAGCAGCTTCGGAGGGAAGGGCAATCAGCCCCAGCATTTT	CASSFGGKGNQPQHF	TRBJ1-5	-	TRBV5-4	-
TGTGCCAGCAGTTTATACACCAATAACTATGGCTACACCTTC	CASSLYTNNYGYTF	TRBJ1-2	-	TRBV28	few
TGTGCCAGCAGCCCATCTCTGCTAGCGGGAGGGAATGAGCAGTTCTTC	CASSPSLLAGGNEQFF	TRBJ2-1	TRBD2	TRBV7-8	few
TGTGCCAGCAGCCGGAAGACTGGGCAGGGCTCGTACAATGAGCAGTTCTTC	CASSRKTGQGSYNEQFF	TRBJ2-1	-	TRBV7-2	few
TGTGCCAGCAGTTACTCGGGAGTGGCGTACTTC	CASSYSGVAYF	TRBJ2-5	-	TRBV6-5	few
TGTGCCAGCAGCGTAGCAGGGAACACTGAAGCTTTCTTT	CASSVAGNTEAFF	TRBJ1-1	-	TRBV9	-
TGTGCCAGCAGCCAAGAAACTAGCGGGAGATCTGAGCAGTTCTTC	CASSQETSGRSEQFF	TRBJ2-1	TRBD2	TRBV14	few
TGTGCCAGCGGGGGACAGCCAATCGGTACCGGGGAGCTGTTTTTT	CASGGQPIGTGELFF	TRBJ2-2	TRBD1	TRBV2	few